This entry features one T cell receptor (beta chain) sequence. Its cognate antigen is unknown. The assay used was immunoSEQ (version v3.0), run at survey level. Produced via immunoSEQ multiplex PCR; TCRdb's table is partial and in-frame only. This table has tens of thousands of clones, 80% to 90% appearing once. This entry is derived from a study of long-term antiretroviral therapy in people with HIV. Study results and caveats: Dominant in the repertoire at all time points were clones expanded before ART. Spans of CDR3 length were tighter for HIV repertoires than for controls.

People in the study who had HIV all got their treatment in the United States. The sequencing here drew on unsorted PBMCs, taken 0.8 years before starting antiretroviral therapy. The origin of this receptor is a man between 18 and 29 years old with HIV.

CDR3 coding DNA: TGTGCCAGCAGCTCTGTGGGCGGGGTAGGAGATACGCAGTATTTT. Its translation is CASSSVGGVGDTQYF. J is TRBJ2-3 and V is TRBV11-3, with D perhaps TRBD2 (6 bases). Trimming left V 4 bases short and J 5 bases short, with 16 bases between. The CDR3 runs to 15 residues. Per the germline V gene, CDR1 is SGHNT and CDR2 is YENEEA.